Sequencing of this T cell receptor (beta chain) was carried out in a study of T-cell memory formation after mild COVID-19. Study findings and constraints: The SARS-CoV-2 specificity of second-wave clones reaching peak at day 37 remained unverified. Cross-reactive memory seemingly joined, as some responding clones were found in pre-infection memory. Clones contracting across day 15 to 85 had a balanced CD4/CD8 profile; later expanding clones leaned CD4+.

The length of the CDR3 is 14 residues. The germline V gene encodes CDR1 SGHTA and CDR2 FQGNSA. Trimming pared 3 bases from V and 5 bases from J, leaving 13 bases between. The TCR alpha and TCR beta cDNA libraries, bearing sample barcodes and UMIs, were generated by 5'RACE using constant-segment primers. TCRdb processed the 5' RACE reads anew with MiXCR; each CDR3 protein has one entry. The data show roughly 320,000 distinct CDR3 sequences, 25% to 30% seen once. As concerns this clonotype: Its target is unknown.

The sample taken for sequencing was PBMCs or a T cell subset sorted from them (not recorded which). The sequence came from an adult woman who had mild COVID-19 (a few samples of this study predate the infection). Cell type and time point are not known. The J gene is TRBJ1-1, the V gene TRBV7-2, with TRBD1 as a possible D gene (6 bases). This CDR3 is CASSFDGGQTEAFF. The CDR3 DNA reads TGTGCCAGCAGCTTCGACGGGGGGCAGACTGAAGCTTTCTTT.